A selection of T cell receptor beta chains follows, all from one sample in a study of early T cells in non-severe SARS-CoV-2 infection. TCRdb analysed the 5' RACE reads with MiXCR anew, one entry per CDR3 protein. In the table there are 100,000 to 130,000 distinct CDR3 sequences, approximately 12% of which are singletons. The source material was whole blood. These receptors all come from an adult who was a healthcare worker with PCR-confirmed SARS-CoV-2 infection or an uninfected control (not recorded which). Both conserved end residues are part of each CDR3. A D gene is named only where the DNA matches it firmly. Clone size, where shown, is once, few, many, or a class for clones that have expanded.

V	size	D	J	DNA	CDR3
TRBV6-1	.	.	TRBJ2-5	TGTGCCAGCATGCTGGGGGGGCGGCGAGAGACCCAGTACTTC	CASMLGGRRETQYF
TRBV5-6	few	.	TRBJ1-2	TGTGCCAGCAGCCCCGGAGGGTCGAGTTATGGCTACACCTTC	CASSPGGSSYGYTF
TRBV4-1	many	.	TRBJ2-4	TGCGCCAGCAGCCAACGGTTGGCTGTTGGGAACATTCAGTACTTC	CASSQRLAVGNIQYF
TRBV7-9	many	TRBD2	TRBJ2-1	TGTGCCAGCAGGCCGCGCGGGAGGAGCTCCTACAATGAGCAGTTCTTC	CASRPRGRSSYNEQFF
TRBV4-1	many	TRBD2	TRBJ2-3	TGCGCCAGCAGCCAAGGGAATAGCGGGAGCGCAGATACGCAGTATTTT	CASSQGNSGSADTQYF
TRBV5-1	few	.	TRBJ1-1	TGCGCCAGCAGCTTGTCTGGGGGTCAGGCTGAAGCTTTCTTT	CASSLSGGQAEAFF
TRBV14	few	.	TRBJ1-2	TGTGCCAGCAGCCAAGAGAACCCCCCGGCCTATGGCTACACCTTC	CASSQENPPAYGYTF
TRBV3-1	few	TRBD1	TRBJ2-2	TGTGCCAGCAGCCAAGACGGACAGGGAAAGTACGGCCCTCGGGGGGAGCTGTTTTTT	CASSQDGQGKYGPRGELFF
TRBV5-1	many	TRBD1	TRBJ2-3	TGCGCCAGCAGCTGGAGGGCGACAGGGGAGGTGACAGATACGCAGTATTTT	CASSWRATGEVTDTQYF
TRBV6-5	many	.	TRBJ1-3	TGTGCCAGCAGACAGAGTCTCTCTGGAAACACCATATATTTT	CASRQSLSGNTIYF
TRBV9	.	.	TRBJ1-5	TGTGCCAGCAGCGTAGAAAGCAATCAGCCCCAGCATTTT	CASSVESNQPQHF
TRBV5-1	few	.	TRBJ2-2	TGCGCCAGCAGCTCCTGGACCGACACCGGGGAGCTGTTTTTT	CASSSWTDTGELFF
TRBV10-3	many	.	TRBJ1-4	TGTGCCTCTTCCCCTGGGGCGGGTGAAAAACTGTTTTTT	CASSPGAGEKLFF
TRBV7-9	.	.	TRBJ1-3	TGTGCCAGCAGCTTAGCAGGGCCAGAAAACTCCATATATTTT	CASSLAGPENSIYF
TRBV7-6	many	TRBD2	TRBJ2-1	TGTGCCAGCAGCCCTCTTACAGTGCGGGAGGGCCTCTACAATGAGCAGTTCTTC	CASSPLTVREGLYNEQFF
TRBV14	.	TRBD2	TRBJ2-3	TGTGCCAGCAGCCGCCTGGGACTAGCGGGAGATACGCAGTATTTT	CASSRLGLAGDTQYF
TRBV15	.	.	TRBJ1-1	TGTGCCACCAGCAGAGATCGGGGTGCTGAAGCTTTCTTT	CATSRDRGAEAFF
TRBV7-2	many	.	TRBJ2-6	TGTGCCAGCAGCTTATCCCCTCCGACAGTCTCTGGGGCCAACGTCCTGACTTTC	CASSLSPPTVSGANVLTF
TRBV29-1	.	.	TRBJ2-5	TGCAGCGTTGTTGGGCTCCAGGAGACCCAGTACTTC	CSVVGLQETQYF
TRBV28	many	TRBD2	TRBJ2-3	TGTGCCAGCAGCAAAGCGGGAGGGGAAGATACGCAGTATTTT	CASSKAGGEDTQYF
TRBV6-1	.	.	TRBJ2-7	TGTGCCAGCAGTGAATTCCCGGAAAGCTCCTACGAGCAGTACTTC	CASSEFPESSYEQYF
TRBV4-1	.	.	TRBJ2-2	TGCGCCAGCAGCCATGACACCGGGGAGCTGTTTTTT	CASSHDTGELFF
TRBV28	.	.	TRBJ2-7	TGTGCCAGCAGTTTTGCTTCCCCTAACTACGAGCAGTACTTC	CASSFASPNYEQYF
TRBV28	many	TRBD1	TRBJ2-3	TGTGCCAGCAGTTTCAGGGGGCCCGGAGATACGCAGTATTTT	CASSFRGPGDTQYF
TRBV30	few	TRBD1	TRBJ1-2	TGTGCCTGCAGGGGGCTGGATGGCTACACCTTC	CACRGLDGYTF
TRBV11-2	many	.	TRBJ2-7	TGTGCCAGCAGCTCCGGAGTCCGGGGCGAGCAGTACTTC	CASSSGVRGEQYF
TRBV7-9	.	.	TRBJ2-1	TGTGCCAGCAGCCTGGGACCAGGGTACAATGAGCAGTTCTTC	CASSLGPGYNEQFF
TRBV28	few	TRBD1	TRBJ2-7	TGTGCCAGCAGTTTATTCCTTAGGCGGGACAGGGGTTACGAGCAGTACTTC	CASSLFLRRDRGYEQYF
TRBV19	few	.	TRBJ1-2	TGTGCCAGTGATCGGCGGGGCGACTATGGCTACACCTTC	CASDRRGDYGYTF
TRBV13	few	TRBD2	TRBJ2-5	TGTGCCAGCAGCTCCAGGACTAGCGGGAGAGGCGCCCAAGAGACCCAGTACTTC	CASSSRTSGRGAQETQYF
TRBV6-5	many	.	TRBJ2-4	TGTGCCAGCAGGCCGCCGGAGGGAGGCATTCAGTACTTC	CASRPPEGGIQYF
TRBV5-5	.	.	TRBJ2-1	TGTGCCAGCAGCCTCACCGGGGCCAAGCAGTTCTTC	CASSLTGAKQFF
TRBV4-1	.	.	TRBJ1-2	TGCGCCAGCAGCCAAGCAATCGGGAGTCGCCGGAGAGAGGGCTACACCTTC	CASSQAIGSRRREGYTF
TRBV3-1	many	TRBD1	TRBJ2-5	TGTGCCAGCAGCCTCAGACAGGGGCTGACCCAGTACTTC	CASSLRQGLTQYF
TRBV4-1	.	.	TRBJ2-5	TGCGCCAGCAGCCAAGATTACAGGACAAGAAACTTC	CASSQDYRTRNF
TRBV6-5	many	.	TRBJ1-3	TGTGCCAGCGGTACTGGGACTGCGGGAAACACCATATATTTT	CASGTGTAGNTIYF
TRBV28	many	TRBD1	TRBJ1-1	TGTGCCAGCAGTTTGGCCCGACAGGGGGATGAAGCTTTCTTT	CASSLARQGDEAFF
TRBV20-1	.	.	TRBJ1-1	TGCAGTGCTAGAGATCCCACAGGGTTAAAAGCTTTCTTT	CSARDPTGLKAFF
TRBV27	many	.	TRBJ2-7	TGTGCCAGCAGTTCAGGGACTGGCTACGAGCAGTACTTC	CASSSGTGYEQYF
TRBV2	many	TRBD2	TRBJ2-7	TGTGCCAGCAGTGACCCGCTAGCGGGAGCCTACGAGCAGTACTTC	CASSDPLAGAYEQYF
TRBV6-2/TRBV6-3	few	.	TRBJ2-3	TGTGCCAGCAGTTATGGGCGGGAATCTACAGATACGCAGTATTTT	CASSYGRESTDTQYF
TRBV28	few	.	TRBJ1-2	TGTGCCAGCAGCGCGTTCAGGGGAGGTGGTTATGGCTACACCTTC	CASSAFRGGGYGYTF
TRBV20-1	.	.	TRBJ1-6	TGCAGTGCTAGGGTGACACGACGAGGCCCGATTTCACCCCTCCACTTT	CSARVTRRGPISPLHF
TRBV10-3	.	TRBD1	TRBJ1-4	TGTGCCACCGGGGAGACAGGGAGAGGAGAGAAACTGTTTTTT	CATGETGRGEKLFF
TRBV23-1	many	.	TRBJ2-1	TGCGCCAGCAGTCCCCAGTACGGGGATGAGCAGTTCTTC	CASSPQYGDEQFF
TRBV14	few	.	TRBJ2-5	TGTGCCAGCAGCCAAGCTGGTCCTAGCGCGATATTAGAGACCCAGTACTTC	CASSQAGPSAILETQYF
TRBV11-2	few	.	TRBJ2-5	TGTGCCAGCAGCTTGGGACCGGAGCAAGAGACCCAGTACTTC	CASSLGPEQETQYF
TRBV9	.	.	TRBJ2-1	TGTGCCAGCGGTCCTGAGCAGTTCTTC	CASGPEQFF
TRBV7-2	.	.	TRBJ1-6	TGTGCCAGCAGCCGCGATTCACCCCTCCACTTT	CASSRDSPLHF
TRBV19	.	.	TRBJ2-5	TGTGCCAGTAGACGGACCCTCCAAGAGACCCAGTACTTC	CASRRTLQETQYF
TRBV9	.	.	TRBJ2-3	TGTGCCAGCAGCGTACACGGAGATACGCAGTATTTT	CASSVHGDTQYF
TRBV29-1	few	.	TRBJ1-1	TGCAGCGTTTCCCGCGGACTGAACACTGAAGCTTTCTTT	CSVSRGLNTEAFF
TRBV12-3/TRBV12-4	.	.	TRBJ1-4	TGTGCCAGCAGTTCCGGGGCTGGGGGGAATGAAAAACTGTTTTTT	CASSSGAGGNEKLFF
TRBV28	.	.	TRBJ2-1	TGTGCCAGCAGTTTCGATCGTGGGATCAATGAGCAGTTTTTC	CASSFDRGINEQFF
TRBV4-1	.	.	TRBJ2-1	TGCGCCAGCAGCCCAGAGGAGACTAGCTCCTACAATGAGCAGTTCTTC	CASSPEETSSYNEQFF